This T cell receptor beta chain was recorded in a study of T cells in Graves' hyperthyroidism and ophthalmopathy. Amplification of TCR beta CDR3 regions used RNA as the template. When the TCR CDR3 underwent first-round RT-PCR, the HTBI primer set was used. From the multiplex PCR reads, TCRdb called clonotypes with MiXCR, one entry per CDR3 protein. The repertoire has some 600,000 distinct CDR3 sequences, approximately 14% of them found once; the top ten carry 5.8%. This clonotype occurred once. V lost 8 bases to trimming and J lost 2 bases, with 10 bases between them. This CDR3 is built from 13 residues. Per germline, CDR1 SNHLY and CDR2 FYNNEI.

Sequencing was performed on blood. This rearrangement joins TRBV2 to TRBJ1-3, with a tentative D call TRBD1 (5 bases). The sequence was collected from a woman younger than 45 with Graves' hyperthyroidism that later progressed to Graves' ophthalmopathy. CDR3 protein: CASARGPGNTIYF. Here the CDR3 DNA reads TGTGCCAGCGCAAGGGGACCTGGAAACACCATATATTTT.